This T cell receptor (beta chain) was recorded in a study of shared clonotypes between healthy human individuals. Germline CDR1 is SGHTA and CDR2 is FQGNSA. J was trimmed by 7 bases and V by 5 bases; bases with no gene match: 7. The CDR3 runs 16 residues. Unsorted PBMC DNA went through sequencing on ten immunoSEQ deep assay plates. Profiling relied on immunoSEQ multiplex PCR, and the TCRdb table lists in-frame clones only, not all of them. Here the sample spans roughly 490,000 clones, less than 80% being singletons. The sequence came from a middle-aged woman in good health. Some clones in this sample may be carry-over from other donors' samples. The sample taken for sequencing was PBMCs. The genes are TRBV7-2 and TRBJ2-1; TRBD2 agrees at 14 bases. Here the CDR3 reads CASSIRLAGGKNEQFF. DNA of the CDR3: TGTGCCAGCAGCATCCGACTAGCGGGAGGGAAAAATGAGCAGTTCTTC.